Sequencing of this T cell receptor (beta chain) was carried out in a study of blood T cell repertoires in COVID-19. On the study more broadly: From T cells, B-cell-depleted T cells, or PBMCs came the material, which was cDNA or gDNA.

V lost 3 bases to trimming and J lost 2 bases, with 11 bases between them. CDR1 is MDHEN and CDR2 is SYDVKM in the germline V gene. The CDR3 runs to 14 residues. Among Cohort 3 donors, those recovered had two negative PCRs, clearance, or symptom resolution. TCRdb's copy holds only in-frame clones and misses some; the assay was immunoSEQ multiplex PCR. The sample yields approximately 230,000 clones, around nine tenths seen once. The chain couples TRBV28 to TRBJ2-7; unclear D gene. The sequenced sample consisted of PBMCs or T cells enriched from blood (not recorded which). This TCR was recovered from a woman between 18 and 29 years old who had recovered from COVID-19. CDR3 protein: CASSLLQNPYEQYF. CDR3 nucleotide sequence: TGTGCCAGCAGTTTGCTACAGAATCCCTACGAGCAGTACTTC.